A selection of T cell receptor beta chains follows, all from one sample in a study of blood T cell repertoires in COVID-19. The method was immunoSEQ multiplex PCR; TCRdb's version includes in-frame clones alone and lacks a portion of them. Of about 390,000 clones in the sample, more than 75% are singletons; the top ten hold 2% to 2.5%. Sequencing used peripheral blood. The receptor set was obtained from a woman in her fifties or sixties with COVID-19, enrolled during active disease. CDR3s include the opening cysteine and the closing phenylalanine or tryptophan. Fields, in order: D gene, clone size, J gene, V gene, CDR3 DNA, CDR3 protein. D genes are given only for firm matches. Clone size is shown for a subset of rows, as once, few, many or a class of expanded clone.

>.|.|TRBJ2-3|TRBV6-5
TGTGCCAGCAGAACCCCGGGACATGGGACAGATACGCAGTATTTT
CASRTPGHGTDTQYF
>TRBD1|.|TRBJ2-2|TRBV28
TGTGCCAGCAGTTCGCCGGGACAGGGGGCTCTGTCCGGGGAGCTGTTTTTT
CASSSPGQGALSGELFF
>.|.|TRBJ1-2|TRBV9
TGTGCCAGCAGCGGGGCCCGGGGGGCGGACTATGGCTACACCTTC
CASSGARGADYGYTF
>.|.|TRBJ2-2|TRBV2
TGTGCCAGCAGTGATCAGGGGAGGGGAGAGCTGTTTTTT
CASSDQGRGELFF
>.|.|TRBJ2-1|TRBV5-4
TGTGCCAGCAGCCCCCAATTGGACAGCCCTTCCTACAATGAGCAGTTCTTC
CASSPQLDSPSYNEQFF
>.|.|TRBJ2-5|TRBV30
TGTGCCTGGGCGCAGGGGACGCAGACCCAGTACTTC
CAWAQGTQTQYF
>TRBD1|.|TRBJ2-7|TRBV6-5
TGTGCCAGCAGTCGGGACAGTCCCCCCGACTACGAGCAGTACTTC
CASSRDSPPDYEQYF
>TRBD1|.|TRBJ1-5|TRBV5-1
TGCGCCAGCAGTCCTACAGGGGAAGGAAATCAGCCCCAGCATTTT
CASSPTGEGNQPQHF
>.|.|TRBJ1-1|TRBV7-9
TGTGCCAGCAGCTTAGCGGGAGGGGCCGGTGAAGCTTTCTTT
CASSLAGGAGEAFF
>TRBD1|.|TRBJ2-5|TRBV11-3
TGTGCCAGCAGCCCACCCCCGGGGCTACAGGGGGCGAGGGAGACCCAGTACTTC
CASSPPPGLQGARETQYF
>TRBD2|.|TRBJ2-3|TRBV2
TGTGCCAGTGAACTTAGCGGGGGGGCCAATACGCAGTATTTT
CASELSGGANTQYF
>TRBD1|once|TRBJ1-2|TRBV3-1/TRBV3-2
TGTGCCAGCAGCCAAGTACACGGGACAGGGCGAGGCTACACCTTC
CASSQVHGTGRGYTF
>.|.|TRBJ1-2|TRBV19
TGTGCCAGTAGTATAGTAGGACCAGGGAACTATGGCTACACCTTC
CASSIVGPGNYGYTF
>.|many|TRBJ2-1|TRBV4-1
TGCGCCAGCAGCCCCACCCTGGGGGCCCGCTCCTACAATGAGCAGTTCTTC
CASSPTLGARSYNEQFF
>.|.|TRBJ1-2|TRBV19
TGTGCCAGTAGTATAGACAGGGCCTTTGGCTACACCTTC
CASSIDRAFGYTF
>TRBD1|few|TRBJ1-2|TRBV5-4
TGTGCCAGCAGCCCGGGGACAGGGCCGGGGGGCTACACCTTC
CASSPGTGPGGYTF
>.|.|TRBJ1-3|TRBV6-5
TGTGCCAGCACTCCCCCCGGGGCTGGAAACACCATATATTTT
CASTPPGAGNTIYF
>TRBD1|.|TRBJ2-7|TRBV28
TGTGCCAGCAGGATTTCGTTGGGGCAGGGGGACTACGAGCAGTACTTC
CASRISLGQGDYEQYF
>TRBD2|.|TRBJ2-5|TRBV24-1
TGTGCCACCAGTCACCCCCGGGGGGGATCCCAAGAGAGGTACTTC
CATSHPRGGSQERYF
>.|.|TRBJ1-5|TRBV15
TGTGCCGTCGCCAGACTGAATCAGCCCCAGCATTTT
CAVARLNQPQHF
>.|.|TRBJ2-2|TRBV2
TGTGCCAGCAGCCTCGTTACAGGGTTTGTCGGGGAGCTGTTTTTT
CASSLVTGFVGELFF
>.|.|TRBJ1-1|TRBV11-2
TGTGCCAGCAGCTTCCAAATGAACACTGAAGCTTTCTTT
CASSFQMNTEAFF
>TRBD1|.|TRBJ1-1|TRBV3-1/TRBV3-2
TGTGCCAGCAGCCACTTGGGACAGAGGAACACTGAAGCTTTCTTT
CASSHLGQRNTEAFF
>TRBD1|.|TRBJ1-2|TRBV20-1
TGCAGTGCTAGTGACAGGGATGGCTACACCTTC
CSASDRDGYTF
>.|.|TRBJ2-5|TRBV9
TGTGCCAGCAGTGCAGGGGAGACCCAGTACTTC
CASSAGETQYF
>TRBD1|.|TRBJ1-2|TRBV4-1
TGCGCCAGCAGCCAACCCTACCGGGACAGGATTTTTAACTATGGCTACACCTTC
CASSQPYRDRIFNYGYTF
>TRBD2|.|TRBJ2-1|TRBV5-1
TGCGCCAGCAGCTTGATGCGGGGGACGGGTGAGCAGTTCTTC
CASSLMRGTGEQFF
>.|.|TRBJ2-6|TRBV18
TGTGCCAGCTCACCCCCCCAAGGGGCCAACGTCCTGACTTTC
CASSPPQGANVLTF
>TRBD1|.|TRBJ1-3|TRBV19
TGTGCCAGTAGTATAACAGGGGGCTCTGGAAACACCATATATTTT
CASSITGGSGNTIYF
>.|.|TRBJ2-7|TRBV2
TGTGCCAGCAGTGTGGAGGGCGGCCCCTCCTACGAGCAGTACTTC
CASSVEGGPSYEQYF
>TRBD1|.|TRBJ2-2|TRBV6-5
TGTGCCAGCGGACCGGACAGGGCATCCACCGGGGAGCTGTTTTTT
CASGPDRASTGELFF
>.|.|TRBJ1-1|TRBV4-2
TGTGCCAGCAGCCAAGAAGACCGGAGGAACACTGAAGCTTTCTTT
CASSQEDRRNTEAFF
>.|.|TRBJ1-4|TRBV28
TGTGCCAGCAGTGGGGACTCGCGGGCGGAAAAACTGTTTTTT
CASSGDSRAEKLFF
>TRBD2|.|TRBJ2-1|TRBV7-9
TGTGCCAGCAGCGGGACGGGGGGGCCGAACAATGAGCAGTTCTTC
CASSGTGGPNNEQFF